The clone carrying this TCR beta chain was found a few times. This sample was included in a study of blood T cell repertoires in COVID-19. Only in-frame clones appear in the TCRdb table, and some are missing; sequencing was by immunoSEQ multiplex PCR. The data contain 60,000 to 75,000 clones, more than 75% of them singletons. CDR3 length: 15 amino acids. The junction had 11 bases not matched to a gene; V was cut back by 3 bases and J by 7 bases. Germline CDR1 SNHLY, CDR2 FYNNEI. This receptor was identified in a man over 45 with active COVID-19. Sample: peripheral blood. The chain uses TRBV2 and TRBJ1-2; 7 bases are shared with TRBD1. CDR3 amino acids: CASSESRGWVRGYTF. The CDR3 DNA sequence: TGTGCCAGCAGTGAGAGCAGGGGGTGGGTACGTGGCTACACCTTC.